This passage covers 28 T cell receptor beta chains from one sample sequenced in a study of neurological immune-mediated disorders. Noted time point: longitudinal time-point 1 (baseline). One entry per CDR3 protein results from TCRdb running MiXCR on the 5' RACE reads. The sample records some 37,000 distinct CDR3 sequences, less than 3.5% being singletons. Sequencing input: PBMCs. Receptors originate from a woman aged 55-75 years with multiple sclerosis.

In its sample, this clonotype was seen many times. The gene calls are TRBV12-3 or TRBV12-4 and TRBJ1-5, with no clear D. V shed 4 bases and J shed 7 bases, with 11 bases lying between them. The CDR3 has 13 amino acids. The CDR3 loop reads CASSYEWGQPQHF. The CDR3 DNA sequence: TGTGCCAGCAGTTATGAGTGGGGACAGCCCCAGCATTTT.

This clonotype was seen many times. The V gene is TRBV7-9, the J gene TRBJ1-6; TRBD1 matches at 8 bases. This CDR3 has 17 residues. J gave up 8 bases and V 4 bases, and 13 bases lay outside the gene matches. Germline-derived CDR1 and CDR2 are SEHNR and FQNEAQ (reference sequence). The CDR3 sequence is CASSSPATGVVDSPLHF. The CDR3 DNA is TGTGCCAGCAGCTCACCGGCGACAGGGGTGGTAGATTCACCCCTCCACTTT.

This clonotype was seen a few times. The chain is built from TRBV20-1 and TRBJ1-1; D possibly corresponds to TRBD1 (6 bases). The CDR3 runs 13 residues. The V end lost 7 bases, the J end lost 4 bases, and 16 bases lay between the germline ends. Germline lookup yields CDR1 DFQATT and CDR2 SNEGSKA (reference sequence). In DNA form, the CDR3 reads TGCAGTGATAGCGGAAAGGGGGGCACTGAAGCTTTCTTT. Protein: CSDSGKGGTEAFF.

This clonotype was seen at least ten times. The J gene is TRBJ2-5, the V gene TRBV12-3 or TRBV12-4; weak D call: TRBD1 (6 bases). The CDR3 extends over 16 amino acids. The germline V and J ends were trimmed by 4 bases and 4 bases, with 19 bases remaining between them. The CDR3 region is CASSSGVGATRETQYF. CDR3 coding DNA: TGTGCCAGCAGTTCCGGGGTGGGGGCCACCAGAGAGACCCAGTACTTC.

This clonotype appeared many times. The chain has TRBV20-1 and TRBJ2-2; D might be TRBD1 (6 bases). This CDR3 spans 16 amino acids. From germline, CDR1 is DFQATT and CDR2 SNEGSKA (reference sequence). The germline V and J ends were trimmed by 0 bases and 0 bases, with 11 bases remaining between them. Here the CDR3 reads CSARDGAGANTGELFF. DNA for the CDR3: TGCAGTGCTAGAGATGGGGCAGGGGCGAACACCGGGGAGCTGTTTTTT.

The J gene is TRBJ2-7, the V gene TRBV10-3; D may be TRBD2 (5 bases). CDR1 and CDR2 from the germline V gene are ENHRY and SYGVKD. The V gene lost 2 bases and the J gene lost 0 bases, with 14 bases spanning the gap. The CDR3 consists of 16 residues. This CDR3 is CAISEGPGGSSYEQYF. The DNA of the CDR3 is TGTGCCATCAGTGAGGGTCCGGGCGGGTCCTCCTACGAGCAGTACTTC.

This clonotype was counted at least ten times. The chain carries TRBV5-1 and TRBJ1-5; a weak D match, TRBD1 (5 bases). Germline CDR1 SGHRS, CDR2 YFSETQ. The ends were cut back, 0 bases at V and 5 bases at J, with 9 bases in the middle. The CDR3 has 14 amino acids. CDR3 amino acids: CASSLGGTDQPQHF. The DNA of the CDR3 is TGCGCCAGCAGCTTGGGGGGCACAGATCAGCCCCAGCATTTT. Full variable domain (missing parts from reference TRBV5-1 and TRBJ1-5): KAGVTQTPRYLIKTRGQQVTLSCSPISGHRSVSWYQQTPGQGLQFLFEYFSETQRNKGNFPGRFSGRQFSNSRSEMNVSTLELGDSALYLCASSLGGTDQPQHFGDGTRLSIL.

This clonotype was counted many times. V usage is TRBV20-1 and J usage is TRBJ1-2, with 9 bases matching TRBD1. The CDR3 is 15 residues long. With 1 base clipped from V and 1 base from J, the junction kept 4 bases outside the gene matches. Per the germline V gene, CDR1 is DFQATT and CDR2 is SNEGSKA (reference sequence). The CDR3 loop is CSARGDRANNYGYTF. The CDR3 DNA reads TGCAGTGCTAGAGGGGACAGGGCGAATAACTATGGCTACACCTTC.

By share, this clonotype ranks as medium-sized. The chain employs TRBV20-1 and TRBJ1-1; D ambiguous. Germline V lookup: CDR1 DFQATT, CDR2 SNEGSKA (reference sequence). Trimming shortened V by 6 bases and J by 6 bases, and 11 bases separated the two germline ends. This CDR3 contains 11 residues. The DNA of the CDR3 is TGCAGTGCACGTAGGGCGTCTGAAGCTTTCTTT. It codes for CSARRASEAFF.

In the case of this clonotype: The missing conserved phenylalanine or tryptophan at the end of this CDR3 makes a read error likely. This rearrangement joins TRBV29-1 to TRBJ2-7; a possible D gene is TRBD1 (6 bases). Germline V lookup: CDR1 SQVTM, CDR2 ANQGSEA. V gave up 6 bases and J gave up 3 bases, with 18 bases separating them. CDR3 length: 14 residues. The CDR3 DNA sequence: TGCAGCGTCGGGACACCCCAGACGCACTACGAGCAGTACAAC. Protein sequence: CSVGTPQTHYEQYN.

This clonotype was seen at least ten times. The chain links TRBV20-1 to TRBJ2-3, with D perhaps matching TRBD1 or TRBD2 (5 bases each). Germline lookup yields CDR1 DFQATT and CDR2 SNEGSKA (reference sequence). V lost 6 bases and J 6 bases, leaving 13 bases between the germline ends. The CDR3 extends over 12 amino acids. CDR3 coding DNA: TGCAGTGCCCAGTCTGGGGACGATACGCAGTATTTT. Translation gives CSAQSGDDTQYF.

This clonotype was picked up many times. For the CDR3, the DNA is TGTGCCAGCAGCTTGGTGGTCAGCACAGATACGCAGTATTTT. Its translation is CASSLVVSTDTQYF. J is TRBJ2-3 and V is TRBV5-5; D is unclear. Per germline, CDR1 SGHKS and CDR2 YYEKEE (reference sequence). CDR3 length: 14 residues. Trimming cost V 0 bases and J 0 bases, with 5 bases left between them.

This clonotype was recorded many times. The chain links TRBV6-5 to TRBJ1-6; 10 bases align to TRBD1. CDR1 MNHEY and CDR2 SVGAGI come from the germline V gene. The CDR3 covers 16 residues. J lost 9 bases, V lost 5 bases, and 10 bases had no gene match. CDR3 protein: CASSPGTGEGISPLHF. Here the CDR3 DNA reads TGTGCCAGCAGTCCCGGGACAGGGGAGGGCATTTCACCCCTCCACTTT.

This clonotype was counted at least ten times. The gene calls are TRBV18 and TRBJ1-1; unclear D gene. Germline CDR1 KGHSH, CDR2 LQKENI. V dropped 3 bases and J dropped 3 bases, with 5 bases sitting between them. CDR3 length: 12 amino acids. CDR3 DNA sequence: TGTGCCAGCTCACCGAAGGACACTGAAGCTTTCTTT. Translated, it gives CASSPKDTEAFF.

The table lists this clonotype with many counts. This chain links TRBV20-1 with TRBJ1-6; D unresolved. The germline CDR1 and CDR2 sequences are DFQATT and SNEGSKA (reference sequence). There are 15 residues in the CDR3. Trimming shortened V by 0 bases and J by 10 bases, and 16 bases separated the two germline ends. In DNA, the CDR3 is TGCAGTGCTAGAGATTTGGTCGAAACTAAGTCACCCCTCCACTTT. It is translated as CSARDLVETKSPLHF.

There are many counts of this clonotype. The chain couples TRBV5-1 to TRBJ2-1; the D is unclear. The CDR3 loop spans 13 amino acids. Germline CDR1 SGHRS, CDR2 YFSETQ. Trimming pared 5 bases from V and 5 bases from J, leaving 11 bases between. CDR3 residues: CASRWQVNNEQFF. The CDR3 coding sequence is TGCGCCAGCAGATGGCAGGTGAACAATGAGCAGTTCTTC.

This clonotype was counted at least ten times. The chain joins TRBV4-1 to TRBJ1-1; D gene ambiguous. V lost 1 base to trimming and J lost 1 base, with 4 bases between them. Per the germline V gene, CDR1 is MGHRA and CDR2 is YSYEKL. The CDR3 sequence is 13 residues long. The CDR3 bases are TGCGCCAGCAGCCAAGTCCGGAACACTGAAGCTTTCTTT. As protein: CASSQVRNTEAFF.

This clonotype was picked up many times. V usage is TRBV20-1 and J usage is TRBJ2-3; TRBD2 matches 15 bases. J gave up 4 bases and V 6 bases, and 14 bases lay outside the gene matches. Germline loops: CDR1 DFQATT, CDR2 SNEGSKA (reference sequence). This CDR3 contains 18 residues. CDR3 protein: CSALRTSGGGPGADTQYF. CDR3 nucleotide sequence: TGCAGTGCCCTTCGGACTAGCGGGGGGGGCCCCGGGGCAGATACGCAGTATTTT.

This clonotype has at least ten counts. The chain recombines TRBV20-1 with TRBJ2-5; tentatively, D is TRBD1 or TRBD2 (5 bases each). Germline V gives CDR1 DFQATT, CDR2 SNEGSKA (reference sequence). This CDR3 contains 13 residues. Trimming removed 6 bases from V and 0 bases from J, with 11 bases in between. The CDR3 protein is CSAEGRDQETQYF. In nucleotides, the CDR3 is TGCAGTGCCGAGGGCAGGGACCAAGAGACCCAGTACTTC.

This clonotype was picked up many times. The chain uses TRBV7-6 and TRBJ2-7, with TRBD1 matching over 7 bases. CDR1 is SGHVS and CDR2 is FNYEAQ in the germline V gene. CDR3 length: 13 amino acids. V lost 5 bases and J lost 2; bases outside the gene matches: 3. The CDR3 is CASSQTGPYEQYF. In DNA, the CDR3 is TGTGCCAGCAGCCAGACAGGGCCCTACGAGCAGTACTTC.

This clonotype was detected many times. The V gene is TRBV12-3 or TRBV12-4, the J gene TRBJ2-1; TRBD1 matches 11 bases. J lost 8 bases, V lost 1 base, and 10 bases had no gene match. The length of the CDR3 is 17 residues. CDR3 bases: TGTGCCAGCAGTTTAGAAATCGGGACAGGGGGGCCACATGAGCAGTTCTTC. Residues: CASSLEIGTGGPHEQFF.

In regard to this clonotype: At one boundary the junction diverges from the germline segment, which might be a read error. The chain combines TRBV10-2 with TRBJ1-6; weak D call: TRBD1 (6 bases). Germline V gives CDR1 WSHSY, CDR2 SAAADI. This CDR3 contains 14 residues. This chain's CDR3 is CASSGQAYNSTLNF. CDR3 nucleotides: TGCGCCAGCAGTGGACAGGCATATAATTCAACCCTCAACTTT.

This clonotype was counted at least ten times. The chain couples TRBV5-1 to TRBJ2-5; D is uncertain. This CDR3 is built from 11 residues. Looked up from germline, CDR1 is SGHRS and CDR2 is YFSETQ. V lost 5 bases and J lost 3, with 5 bases in between. CDR3 amino acids: CASSMEETQYF. CDR3 coding DNA: TGCGCCAGCAGTATGGAAGAGACCCAGTACTTC. Using reference TRBV5-1 and TRBJ2-5 for the parts outside the CDR3, the full variable domain is KAGVTQTPRYLIKTRGQQVTLSCSPISGHRSVSWYQQTPGQGLQFLFEYFSETQRNKGNFPGRFSGRQFSNSRSEMNVSTLELGDSALYLCASSMEETQYFGPGTRLLVL.

At least ten counts were recorded for this clonotype. This chain joins TRBV7-2 and TRBJ2-7, with 9 positions matching TRBD1. Looked up from germline, CDR1 is SGHTA and CDR2 is FQGNSA. After removal of 5 bases from V and 3 bases from J, the junction contained 11 bases not matched to a gene. The CDR3 has 16 residues. CDR3 sequence reads: CASSIRTGQGLYEQYF. The CDR3, as DNA: TGTGCCAGCAGCATTAGGACGGGACAGGGACTCTACGAGCAGTACTTC.

This clonotype was found many times. This chain links TRBV5-1 with TRBJ1-1, with D unresolved. The CDR3 is made up of 14 amino acids. The germline V gene encodes CDR1 SGHRS and CDR2 YFSETQ. V was cut by 2 bases and J by 1 base, with 9 bases left in between. CDR3 DNA: TGCGCCAGCAGCTTCTCGGCTCCGAACACTGAAGCTTTCTTT. Protein product: CASSFSAPNTEAFF.

The V and J genes are TRBV5-8 and TRBJ2-1, with D maybe TRBD1 (6 bases). This CDR3 is built from 13 residues. V dropped 2 bases and J dropped 8 bases, with 11 bases sitting between them. Germline V lookup: CDR1 SGHTS, CDR2 YDEGEE. In nucleotides, the CDR3 is TGTGCCAGCAGCTTCCAGGCAGGGGATGAGCAGTTCTTC. Its translation: CASSFQAGDEQFF.

This clonotype was counted a few times. J is TRBJ2-3 and V is TRBV3-1; a possible D gene is TRBD2 (5 bases). Trimming removed 4 bases at V and 4 bases at J, with 12 bases between. Germline V gene sequence: CDR1 LGHDT, CDR2 YNNKEL (reference sequence). The CDR3 extends over 14 amino acids. CDR3 in amino acids: CASSPEGGADTQYF. CDR3 DNA: TGTGCCAGCAGCCCTGAGGGCGGCGCAGATACGCAGTATTTT.

This clonotype was counted many times. This chain links TRBV6-6 with TRBJ1-3, with D hard to call. Between the trimmed V and J ends, which lost 6 bases and 4 bases, there was a span of 4 bases. The germline CDR1 and CDR2 sequences are MNHNY and SVGAGI (reference sequence). The CDR3 contains 11 residues. This CDR3 reads CASREGNTIYF. CDR3 sequence (DNA): TGTGCCAGCAGGGAGGGAAACACCATATATTTT.